These T cell receptor beta chains were read from a single sample in a study of blood T cell dynamics during melanoma immunotherapy. The repertoire was sequenced with immunoSEQ multiplex PCR; TCRdb's copy has only in-frame clones and lacks some. The sample carries tens of thousands of clones, roughly nine tenths recorded once. Sequencing was performed on blood, taken from a patient treated with checkpoint blockade. The receptor set was obtained from a human donor with melanoma. Both conserved end residues are part of each CDR3. Fields, in order: D gene, clone size, J gene, V gene, CDR3 protein, CDR3 DNA. D genes are given only for firm matches. Clone sizes are given selectively: once, few, many, or a class where the clone is expanded.

>TRBD2|-|TRBJ2-5|TRBV5-8
CASSSGSGRGAQETQYF
TGTGCCAGCAGCTCGGGTAGCGGGAGAGGGGCACAAGAGACCCAGTACTTC
>-|-|TRBJ2-7|TRBV13
CASSRRGEQYF
TGTGCCAGCAGCAGGCGGGGCGAGCAGTACTTC
>TRBD1|-|TRBJ2-1|TRBV11-3
CASGEQGVGEQFF
TGTGCCAGCGGCGAACAGGGGGTCGGTGAGCAGTTCTTC
>-|-|TRBJ2-7|TRBV9
CASSAQGAGWYEQYF
TGTGCCAGCAGCGCACAGGGAGCTGGGTGGTACGAGCAGTACTTC
>-|-|TRBJ2-2|TRBV5-1
CASSFGQWGTGELFF
TGCGCCAGCAGCTTTGGCCAGTGGGGCACCGGGGAGCTGTTTTTT
>TRBD2|-|TRBJ2-7|TRBV5-4
CASSGVTLGGGTHYEQYF
TGTGCCAGCAGCGGGGTAACTTTGGGCGGGGGAACACATTACGAGCAGTACTTC
>TRBD1|once|TRBJ1-2|TRBV29-1
CSVGDRGAYGYTF
TGCAGCGTTGGGGACAGGGGGGCATATGGCTACACCTTC
>TRBD2|-|TRBJ2-3|TRBV7-9
CASSFSGGLSTDTQYF
TGTGCCAGCAGCTTCAGCGGGGGACTCAGCACAGATACGCAGTATTTT
>TRBD1|-|TRBJ2-7|TRBV5-1
CASSLTGAKEQYF
TGCGCCAGCAGCTTGACAGGGGCGAAAGAGCAGTACTTC
>-|-|TRBJ2-7|TRBV7-2
CASSFRGASEQYF
TGTGCCAGCAGCTTCCGGGGCGCGAGCGAGCAGTACTTC
>TRBD2|-|TRBJ2-7|TRBV27
CASSPWTSGRGYEQYF
TGTGCCAGCAGTCCATGGACTAGCGGGAGGGGATACGAGCAGTACTTC
>TRBD1|-|TRBJ2-3|TRBV4-2
CASSQAQGGTDTQYF
TGTGCCAGCAGCCAAGCACAGGGGGGCACAGATACGCAGTATTTT
>TRBD1|few|TRBJ1-2|TRBV4-1
CASRTTGTGAHYGYTF
TGCGCCAGCCGCACAACCGGGACAGGGGCCCACTATGGCTACACCTTC
>-|-|TRBJ2-5|TRBV5-1
CASRTTGGLETQYF
TGCGCCAGCAGAACGACAGGAGGTCTTGAGACCCAGTACTTC
>TRBD1|-|TRBJ2-7|TRBV19
CASRGPGQGYEQYF
TGTGCCAGTAGGGGGCCGGGACAGGGGTACGAGCAGTACTTC
>TRBD1|-|TRBJ1-5|TRBV28
CASSRRPGTGSVVGNQPQHF
TGTGCCAGCAGTAGACGTCCGGGGACAGGGAGTGTTGTTGGCAATCAGCCCCAGCATTTT
>TRBD1|-|TRBJ1-4|TRBV28
CASSQTGQGEKEKLFF
TGTGCCAGCAGTCAGACTGGACAGGGCGAGAAGGAAAAACTGTTTTTT
>-|-|TRBJ2-2|TRBV9
CASSVEGGELFF
TGTGCCAGCAGCGTAGAAGGCGGGGAGCTGTTTTTT
>-|-|TRBJ2-7|TRBV28
CASCPAGSPLYEQYF
TGTGCCAGCTGCCCCGCCGGGTCCCCCTTATACGAGCAGTACTTC
>-|few|TRBJ1-5|TRBV15
CATSRGHTTENQPQHF
TGTGCCACCAGCAGAGGACATACGACAGAAAATCAGCCCCAGCATTTT
>-|-|TRBJ1-4|TRBV6-6
CASSYAGVNEKLFF
TGTGCCAGCAGTTACGCGGGGGTTAATGAAAAACTGTTTTTT
>-|-|TRBJ2-3|TRBV7-9
CASSLAERTDTQYF
TGTGCCAGCAGCTTAGCCGAAAGGACAGATACGCAGTATTTT
>-|-|TRBJ1-2|TRBV25-1
CASSESGRGHGYTF
TGTGCCAGCAGTGAAAGCGGCAGGGGTCATGGCTACACCTTC
>TRBD1|-|TRBJ1-5|TRBV6-1
CASSEGLTGRDQPQHF
TGTGCCAGCAGTGAAGGCTTGACAGGGAGGGATCAGCCCCAGCATTTT
>TRBD1|-|TRBJ1-2|TRBV12-5
CASGPGQGANYGYTF
TGTGCTAGTGGCCCTGGACAGGGCGCCAACTATGGCTACACCTTC
>-|once|TRBJ2-1|TRBV18
CASSPPVPPSSYNEQFF
TGTGCCAGCTCACCACCTGTACCCCCGTCATCCTACAATGAGCAGTTCTTC
>TRBD1|-|TRBJ1-5|TRBV18
CASSPVEGAKQPQHF
TGTGCCAGCTCACCGGTGGAGGGGGCGAAGCAGCCCCAGCATTTT
>-|-|TRBJ1-6|TRBV5-1
CASSLAGPPLHF
TGCGCCAGCAGCTTGGCAGGACCACCCCTCCACTTT
>-|few|TRBJ2-7|TRBV5-4
CASSLPSVEPYEQYF
TGTGCCAGCAGCTTACCTAGCGTTGAGCCCTACGAGCAGTACTTC
>-|-|TRBJ1-1|TRBV10-2
CASSESQGTLGTEAFF
TGCGCCAGCAGTGAGTCGCAAGGGACTCTTGGAACTGAAGCTTTCTTT
>-|-|TRBJ1-1|TRBV7-9
CASSSPGDTEAFF
TGTGCCAGCAGCTCCCCGGGGGACACTGAAGCTTTCTTT
>TRBD2|-|TRBJ2-7|TRBV11-3
CASRTGTSGAYEQYF
TGTGCCAGCAGAACCGGGACTAGCGGAGCCTACGAGCAGTACTTC
>TRBD1|-|TRBJ1-1|TRBV9
CASSVAGTGTSEAFF
TGTGCCAGCAGCGTAGCCGGGACAGGGACAAGTGAAGCTTTCTTT
>TRBD1|few|TRBJ2-7|TRBV2
CASRGTGSQYF
TGTGCCAGCAGGGGGACAGGGTCCCAGTACTTC
>-|-|TRBJ2-7|TRBV21-1
CASSKEGACSYEQYF
TGTGCCAGCAGCAAAGAAGGCGCCTGCTCCTACGAGCAGTACTTC
>-|-|TRBJ2-5|TRBV19
CASSKGISQETQYF
TGTGCCAGTAGTAAGGGGATCAGTCAAGAGACCCAGTACTTC
>-|-|TRBJ1-5|TRBV19
CASSPTGFNQPQHF
TGTGCCAGTAGCCCGACAGGATTCAATCAGCCCCAGCATTTT
>-|-|TRBJ2-7|TRBV28
CASTESGSSLPYEQYF
TGTGCCAGCACCGAAAGTGGCAGCAGCCTTCCCTACGAGCAGTACTTC
>TRBD1|once|TRBJ2-7|TRBV7-8
CASSFRGRAATGSSYEQYF
TGTGCCAGCAGCTTTAGGGGAAGGGCCGCGACAGGGAGCTCCTACGAGCAGTACTTC
>TRBD1|-|TRBJ1-1|TRBV6-6
CASSSGTGYMNTEAFF
TGTGCCAGCAGTTCGGGGACAGGGTACATGAACACTGAAGCTTTCTTT
>TRBD1|-|TRBJ1-2|TRBV6-1
CASSEVSPGQGNGYTF
TGTGCCAGCAGTGAAGTTTCGCCGGGACAGGGAAATGGCTACACCTTC
>-|few|TRBJ2-7|TRBV21-1
CASSTSPGGLPSTYEQYF
TGTGCCAGCAGCACTTCACCAGGGGGACTCCCGTCTACCTACGAGCAGTACTTC
>-|-|TRBJ1-1|TRBV11-2
CASSLFPSPEAFF
TGTGCCAGCAGCTTATTTCCGTCCCCGGAAGCTTTCTTT
>-|-|TRBJ1-2|TRBV29-1
CSVEDSRFYGYTF
TGCAGCGTTGAAGATTCAAGGTTCTATGGCTACACCTTC
>-|-|TRBJ1-5|TRBV6-1
CASSEFAGRNQPQHF
TGTGCCAGCAGTGAATTTGCAGGGCGCAATCAGCCCCAGCATTTT
>-|-|TRBJ2-7|TRBV27
CASNSGGAHYEQYF
TGTGCCAGCAACTCAGGGGGGGCCCACTACGAGCAGTACTTC
>-|-|TRBJ2-3|TRBV10-3
CAIKPSDTDTQYF
TGTGCCATCAAGCCCTCCGACACAGATACGCAGTATTTT
>-|-|TRBJ2-3|TRBV5-1
CASSPVGARRNTDTQYF
TGCGCCAGCAGCCCTGTCGGCGCCAGACGAAACACAGATACGCAGTATTTT